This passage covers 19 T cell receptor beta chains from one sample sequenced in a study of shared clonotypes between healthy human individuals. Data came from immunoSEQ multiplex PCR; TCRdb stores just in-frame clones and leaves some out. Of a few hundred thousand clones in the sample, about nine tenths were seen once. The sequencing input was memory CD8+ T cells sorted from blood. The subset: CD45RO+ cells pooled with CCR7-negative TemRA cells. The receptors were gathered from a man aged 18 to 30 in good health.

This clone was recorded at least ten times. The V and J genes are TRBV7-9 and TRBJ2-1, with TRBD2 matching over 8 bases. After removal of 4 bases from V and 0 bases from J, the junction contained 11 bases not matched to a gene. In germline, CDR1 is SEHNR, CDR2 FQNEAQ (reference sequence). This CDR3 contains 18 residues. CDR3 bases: TGTGCCAGCAGCTCTATTCGCGGCGGGGGGAGCTCCTACAATGAGCAGTTCTTC. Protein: CASSSIRGGGSSYNEQFF.

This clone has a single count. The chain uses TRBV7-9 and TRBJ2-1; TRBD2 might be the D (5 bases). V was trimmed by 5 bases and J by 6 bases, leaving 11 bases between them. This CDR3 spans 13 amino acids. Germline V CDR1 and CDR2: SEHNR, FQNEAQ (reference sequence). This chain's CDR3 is CASSLDYPNEQFF. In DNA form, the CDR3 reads TGTGCCAGCAGCCTCGACTACCCCAATGAGCAGTTCTTC.

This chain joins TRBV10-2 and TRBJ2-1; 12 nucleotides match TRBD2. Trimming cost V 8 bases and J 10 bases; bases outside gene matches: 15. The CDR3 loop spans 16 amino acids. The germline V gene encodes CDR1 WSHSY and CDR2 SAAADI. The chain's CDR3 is CASGTSGGSYFDEQFF. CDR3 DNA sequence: TGCGCCAGCGGTACTAGCGGGGGGAGTTATTTCGACGAGCAGTTCTTC.

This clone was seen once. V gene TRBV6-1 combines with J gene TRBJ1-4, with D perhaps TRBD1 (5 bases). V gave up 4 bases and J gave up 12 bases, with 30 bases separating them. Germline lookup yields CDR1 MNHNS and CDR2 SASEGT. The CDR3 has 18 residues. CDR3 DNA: TGTGCCAGCAGTGGGTCGGGGGGACGGAGTTGGGTAATGGCGGAACTGTTTTTT. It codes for CASSGSGGRSWVMAELFF.

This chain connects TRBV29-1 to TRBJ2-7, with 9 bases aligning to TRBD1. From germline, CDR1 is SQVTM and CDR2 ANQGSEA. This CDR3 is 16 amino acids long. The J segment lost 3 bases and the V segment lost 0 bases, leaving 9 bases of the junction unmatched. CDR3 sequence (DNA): TGCAGCGTTGAAGATCCACAGGGGGCCAACCTCTACGAGCAGTACTTC. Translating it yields CSVEDPQGANLYEQYF.

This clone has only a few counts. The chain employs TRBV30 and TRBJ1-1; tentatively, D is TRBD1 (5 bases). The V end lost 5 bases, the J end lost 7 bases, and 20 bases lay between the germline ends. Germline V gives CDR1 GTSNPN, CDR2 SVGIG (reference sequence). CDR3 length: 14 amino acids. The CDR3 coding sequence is TGTGCCTGGCATAGGGGCGCAGAATTGAGTGAAGCTTTCTTT. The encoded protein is CAWHRGAELSEAFF.

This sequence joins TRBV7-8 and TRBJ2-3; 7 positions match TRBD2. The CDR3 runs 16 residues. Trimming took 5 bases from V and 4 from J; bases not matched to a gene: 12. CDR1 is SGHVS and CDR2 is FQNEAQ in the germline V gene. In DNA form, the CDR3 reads TGTGCCAGCAGCCCCCCCCTGGCGGGAGTCCCAGATACGCAGTATTTT. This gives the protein CASSPPLAGVPDTQYF.

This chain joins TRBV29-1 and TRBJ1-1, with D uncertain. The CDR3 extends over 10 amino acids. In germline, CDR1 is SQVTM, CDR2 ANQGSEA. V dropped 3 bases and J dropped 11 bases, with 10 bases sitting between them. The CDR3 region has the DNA TGCAGCGTTGAGAGAGACCAGGCTTTCTTT. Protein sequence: CSVERDQAFF.

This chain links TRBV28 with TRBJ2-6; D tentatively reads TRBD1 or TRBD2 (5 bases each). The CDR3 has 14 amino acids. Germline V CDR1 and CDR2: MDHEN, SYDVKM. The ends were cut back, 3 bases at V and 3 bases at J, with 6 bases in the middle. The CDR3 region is CASSLGVGANVLTF. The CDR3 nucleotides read TGTGCCAGCAGTTTGGGGGTTGGGGCCAACGTCCTGACTTTC.

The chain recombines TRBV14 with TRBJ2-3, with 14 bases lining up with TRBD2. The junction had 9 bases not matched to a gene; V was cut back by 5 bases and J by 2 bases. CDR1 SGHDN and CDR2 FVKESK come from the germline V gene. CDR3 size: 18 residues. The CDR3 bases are TGTGCCAGCAGCTTTCCCCTGGGACTAGCGGGAGTCACAGATACGCAGTATTTT. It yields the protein CASSFPLGLAGVTDTQYF.

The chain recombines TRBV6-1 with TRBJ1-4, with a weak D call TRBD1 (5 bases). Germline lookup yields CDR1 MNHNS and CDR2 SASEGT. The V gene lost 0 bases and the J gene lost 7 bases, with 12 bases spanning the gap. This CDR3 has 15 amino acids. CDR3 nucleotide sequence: TGTGCCAGCAGTGAAGCGATGAGGGGAGGTGAAAAACTGTTTTTT. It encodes CASSEAMRGGEKLFF.

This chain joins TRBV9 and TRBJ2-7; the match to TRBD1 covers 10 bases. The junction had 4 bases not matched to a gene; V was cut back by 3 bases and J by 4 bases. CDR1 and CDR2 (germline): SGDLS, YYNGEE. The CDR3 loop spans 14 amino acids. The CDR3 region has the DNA TGTGCCAGCAGCGAAGGGGGACAGGGGTACGAGCAGTACTTC. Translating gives CASSEGGQGYEQYF.

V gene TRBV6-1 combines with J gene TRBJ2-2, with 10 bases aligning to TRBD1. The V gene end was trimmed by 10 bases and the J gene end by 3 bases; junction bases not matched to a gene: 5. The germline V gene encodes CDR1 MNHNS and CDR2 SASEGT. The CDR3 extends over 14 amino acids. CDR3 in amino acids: CATMGQGYTGELFF. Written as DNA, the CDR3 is TGTGCCACCATGGGACAGGGGTACACCGGGGAGCTGTTTTTT.

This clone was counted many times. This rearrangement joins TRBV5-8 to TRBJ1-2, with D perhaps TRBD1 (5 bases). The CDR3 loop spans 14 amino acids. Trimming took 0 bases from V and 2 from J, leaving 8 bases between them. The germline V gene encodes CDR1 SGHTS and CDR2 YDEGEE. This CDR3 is CASSLAWGNYGYTF. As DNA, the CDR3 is TGTGCCAGCAGCTTGGCCTGGGGGAACTATGGCTACACCTTC.

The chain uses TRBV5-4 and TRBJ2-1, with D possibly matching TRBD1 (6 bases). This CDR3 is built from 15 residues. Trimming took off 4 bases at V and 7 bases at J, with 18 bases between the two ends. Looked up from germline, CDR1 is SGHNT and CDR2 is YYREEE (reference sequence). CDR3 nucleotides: TGTGCCAGCAGCCCTGTGGTGGGGGCGGTAAATGAGCAGTTCTTC. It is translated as CASSPVVGAVNEQFF.

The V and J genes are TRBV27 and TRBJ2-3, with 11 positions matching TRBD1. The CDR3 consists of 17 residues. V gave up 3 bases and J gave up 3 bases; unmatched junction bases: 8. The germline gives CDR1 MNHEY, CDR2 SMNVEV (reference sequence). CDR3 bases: TGTGCCAGCAGTTTCCTCGGACAGGGGGCATGGACAGATACGCAGTATTTT. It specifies CASSFLGQGAWTDTQYF.

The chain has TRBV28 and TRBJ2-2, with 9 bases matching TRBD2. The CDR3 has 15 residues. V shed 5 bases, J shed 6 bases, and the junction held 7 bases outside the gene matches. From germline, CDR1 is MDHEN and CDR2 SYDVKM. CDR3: CASSHRRGGAGELFF. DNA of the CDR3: TGTGCCAGCAGTCACCGGCGCGGGGGGGCCGGGGAGCTGTTTTTT.

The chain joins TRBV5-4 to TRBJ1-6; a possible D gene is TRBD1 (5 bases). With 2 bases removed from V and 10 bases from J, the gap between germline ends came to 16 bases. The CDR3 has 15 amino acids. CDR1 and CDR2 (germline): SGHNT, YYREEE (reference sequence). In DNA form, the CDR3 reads TGTGCCAGCAGCTTCGACAGATCCCTTGGGTCACCCCTCCACTTT. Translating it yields CASSFDRSLGSPLHF.

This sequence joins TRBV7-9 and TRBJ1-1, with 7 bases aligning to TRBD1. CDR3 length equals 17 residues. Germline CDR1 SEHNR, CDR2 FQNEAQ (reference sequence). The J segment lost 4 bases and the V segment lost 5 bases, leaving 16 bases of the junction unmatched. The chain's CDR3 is CASSTDRYAYSSTEAFF. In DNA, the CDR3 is TGTGCCAGCAGCACGGACAGGTACGCTTACTCGTCCACTGAAGCTTTCTTT.